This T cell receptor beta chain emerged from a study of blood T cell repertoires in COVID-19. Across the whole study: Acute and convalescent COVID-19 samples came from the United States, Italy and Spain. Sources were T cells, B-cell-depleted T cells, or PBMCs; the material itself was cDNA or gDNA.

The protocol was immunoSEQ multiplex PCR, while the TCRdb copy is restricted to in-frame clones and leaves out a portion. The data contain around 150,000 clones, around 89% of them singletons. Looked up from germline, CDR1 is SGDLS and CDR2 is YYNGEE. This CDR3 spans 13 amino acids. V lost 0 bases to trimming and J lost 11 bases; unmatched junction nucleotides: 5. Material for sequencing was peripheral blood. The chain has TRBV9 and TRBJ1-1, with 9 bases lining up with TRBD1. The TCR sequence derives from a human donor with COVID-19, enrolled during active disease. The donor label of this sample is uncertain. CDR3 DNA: TGTGCCAGCAGCGTAGAGACAGGGGGGGGTGCTTTCTTT. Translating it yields CASSVETGGGAFF. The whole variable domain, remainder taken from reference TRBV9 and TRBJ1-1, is DSGVTQTPKHLITATGQRVTLRCSPRSGDLSVYWYQQSLDQGLQFLIQYYNGEERAKGNILERFSAQQFPDLHSELNLSSLELGDSALYFCASSVETGGGAFFGQGTRLTVV.